The rows below give T cell receptor beta chains drawn from one sample of a study of blood T cell repertoires in COVID-19. Clones were read by immunoSEQ multiplex PCR, and TCRdb kept only the in-frame ones, dropping some. The table lists fewer than 80,000 clones, roughly four fifths of them singletons. The sample comprised peripheral blood. These receptors were obtained from an elderly woman with acute or convalescent COVID-19. CDR3s include the opening cysteine and the closing phenylalanine or tryptophan. D genes are given only for firm matches. For some rows the clone size is stated as once, few or many, or as a class when expanded; others skip it.

clone size | J gene | V gene | D gene | CDR3 DNA | CDR3 protein
NA | TRBJ2-7 | TRBV9 | NA | TGTGCCAGCAGCGTAGCGGAGACGTTCTACGAGCAGTACTTC | CASSVAETFYEQYF
NA | TRBJ1-6 | TRBV19 | NA | TGTGCCAGTAGTGCAAGACAGAATTCACCCCTCCACTTT | CASSARQNSPLHF
NA | TRBJ1-5 | TRBV19 | TRBD1 | TGTGCCAGTTACAGACAGGGGGAAGGTCAGCCCCAGCATTTT | CASYRQGEGQPQHF
NA | TRBJ2-7 | TRBV5-4 | TRBD1 | TGTGCCAGCAGCGTCGGGACAGGAGTTCCCTACGAGCAGTACTTC | CASSVGTGVPYEQYF
NA | TRBJ1-6 | TRBV6-1 | TRBD1 | TGTGCCAGCAGTGAAGCGCGAACAGGGGGAGCAGGCTTTTCACCCCTCCACTTT | CASSEARTGGAGFSPLHF
NA | TRBJ1-1 | TRBV10-3 | TRBD1 | TGTGCCACCTTCACCCAGGGGGCCACTGAAGCTTTCTTT | CATFTQGATEAFF
NA | TRBJ2-7 | TRBV7-8 | TRBD1 | TGTGCCAGCAGCCCTACCCCGCCGGGACAGGGGGTTTACGAGCAGTACTTC | CASSPTPPGQGVYEQYF
NA | TRBJ1-5 | TRBV7-8 | NA | TGTGCCAGCAGCTTAGTTCGGGGGGCCCAGCATTTT | CASSLVRGAQHF
NA | TRBJ1-4 | TRBV7-2 | NA | TGTGCCAGCAGCTTTGGAGCCGGACAGCGTAATGAAAAACTGTTTTTT | CASSFGAGQRNEKLFF
once | TRBJ2-4 | TRBV23-1 | NA | TGCGCCAGCAGTCCGCAGGGCCCCATTCAGTACTTC | CASSPQGPIQYF
NA | TRBJ1-4 | TRBV5-5 | TRBD1 | TGTGCCAGCAGCTTGGTTGGGACAGGGTACAGAACTAATGAAAAACTGTTTTTT | CASSLVGTGYRTNEKLFF
NA | TRBJ2-5 | TRBV24-1 | TRBD2 | TGTGCCACCAGTGATTTGCAAAGAGCGGGAGGGCGAGAGACCCAGTACTTC | CATSDLQRAGGRETQYF
NA | TRBJ2-3 | TRBV5-1 | TRBD2 | TGCGCCAGCGCTGTGGGGGGGAACACAGATACGCAGTATTTT | CASAVGGNTDTQYF
many | TRBJ2-7 | TRBV7-2 | TRBD2 | TGTGCCAGCAGCTTAGAGGCGGGAGGGCCCTACGAGCAGTACTTC | CASSLEAGGPYEQYF
once | TRBJ2-4 | TRBV10-2 | NA | TGCGCCAGCAGTGAGCAGGGTTGGCAGGCTAAAAACATTCAGTACTTC | CASSEQGWQAKNIQYF
NA | TRBJ2-3 | TRBV28 | NA | TGTGCCATCCTGGCCATGGGAGGCCCTTTTGATTTGACAGATACGCAGTATTTT | CAILAMGGPFDLTDTQYF
few | TRBJ1-5 | TRBV6-5 | TRBD1 | TGTGCCAGCAGCGGGACAGGGAATCAGCCCCAGCATTTT | CASSGTGNQPQHF
many | TRBJ1-5 | TRBV24-1 | NA | TGTGCCACCAGTGATCGGGAGGGATTGGCGGCCCAGCATTTT | CATSDREGLAAQHF
NA | TRBJ2-1 | TRBV7-2 | TRBD1 | TGTGCCAGCAGCTTAAGCAGGGGGCAGCACAATGAGCAGTTCTTC | CASSLSRGQHNEQFF
NA | TRBJ1-2 | TRBV7-2 | TRBD1 | TGTGCCAGCAGCGCCGAATTGACAGGGTATGGCTACACCTTC | CASSAELTGYGYTF
NA | TRBJ1-4 | TRBV10-3 | TRBD1 | TGTGCCATCAGCCGGGACAGGGATGAAAAACTGTTTTTT | CAISRDRDEKLFF
NA | TRBJ1-1 | TRBV18 | NA | TGTGCCAGCTCACCAACGAGGAACACTGAAGCTTTCTTT | CASSPTRNTEAFF
NA | TRBJ1-2 | TRBV5-6 | NA | TGTGCCAGCAGCTTCGGCGGGGGCTACACCTTC | CASSFGGGYTF